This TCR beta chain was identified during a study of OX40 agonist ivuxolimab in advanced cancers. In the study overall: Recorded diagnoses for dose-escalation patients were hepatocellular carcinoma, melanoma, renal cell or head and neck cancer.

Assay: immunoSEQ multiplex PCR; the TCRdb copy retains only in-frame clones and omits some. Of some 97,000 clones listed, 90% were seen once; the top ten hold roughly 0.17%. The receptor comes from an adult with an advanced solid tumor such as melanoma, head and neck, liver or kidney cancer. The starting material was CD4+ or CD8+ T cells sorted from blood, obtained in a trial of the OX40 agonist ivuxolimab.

This chain's CDR3 is CATSGFDTQYF. The CDR3 coding sequence is TGTGCCACCAGCGGATTCGATACGCAGTATTTT. The chain combines TRBV15 with TRBJ2-3, with D unclear. The CDR3 has 11 amino acids. The germline V gene has CDR1 LNHNV and CDR2 YYDKDF (reference sequence). V was shortened by 5 bases and J by 6 bases, with 6 bases between the two germline ends. Supplemented by reference TRBV15 and TRBJ2-3, the full variable domain reads DAMVIQNPRYQVTQFGKPVTLSCSQTLNHNVMYWYQQKSSQAPKLLFHYYDKDFNNEADTPDNFQSRRPNTSFCFLDIRSPGLGDTAMYLCATSGFDTQYFGPGTRLTVL.